This T cell receptor (beta chain) was recovered during a study of blood T cell repertoires in COVID-19. Study-level information: Spain, Italy and the United States supplied samples that represented acute and convalescent COVID-19. T cells, B-cell-depleted T cells, or PBMCs supplied cDNA or gDNA.

This table comes from immunoSEQ multiplex PCR, and its TCRdb copy is limited to in-frame clones, with some not included. The profile shows 55,000 to 65,000 clones, less than 80% of them singletons. This clone was recorded only once. The sample was peripheral blood. The receptor comes from a man in his sixties with acute or convalescent COVID-19.

The CDR3: CSASSAGGFYEQYF. The DNA of the CDR3 is TGCAGTGCTAGTTCGGCGGGAGGGTTCTACGAGCAGTACTTC. V is TRBV20-1 and J is TRBJ2-7, with 9 bases that match TRBD2. This CDR3 spans 14 amino acids. Germline lookup yields CDR1 DFQATT and CDR2 SNEGSKA (reference sequence). The ends lost 3 bases at V and 3 bases at J; junction bases unmatched: 6.